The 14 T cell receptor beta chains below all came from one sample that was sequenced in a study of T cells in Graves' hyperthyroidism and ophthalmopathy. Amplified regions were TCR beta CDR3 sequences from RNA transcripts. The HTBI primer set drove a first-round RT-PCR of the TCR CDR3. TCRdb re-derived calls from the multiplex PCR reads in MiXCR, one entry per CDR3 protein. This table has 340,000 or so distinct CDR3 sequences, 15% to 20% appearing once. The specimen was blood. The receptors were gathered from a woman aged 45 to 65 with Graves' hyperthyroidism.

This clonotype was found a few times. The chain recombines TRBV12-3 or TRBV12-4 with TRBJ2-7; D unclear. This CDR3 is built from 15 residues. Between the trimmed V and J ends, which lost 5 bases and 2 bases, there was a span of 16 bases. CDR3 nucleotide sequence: TGTGCCAGCAGTGCCCTGGTGGGCCCTACCTACGAGCAGTACTTC. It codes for CASSALVGPTYEQYF.

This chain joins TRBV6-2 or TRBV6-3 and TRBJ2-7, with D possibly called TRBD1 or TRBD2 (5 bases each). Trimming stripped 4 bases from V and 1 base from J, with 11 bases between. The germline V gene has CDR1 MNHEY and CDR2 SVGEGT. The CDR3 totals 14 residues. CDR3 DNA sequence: TGTGCCAGCAGTTCCGGGACGAGGTCCTACGAGCAGTACTTC. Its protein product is CASSSGTRSYEQYF.

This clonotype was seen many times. In DNA form, the CDR3 reads TGCGCCAGCAGCCCGCTAGCGGGCCGTTACAATGAGCAGTTCTTC. It encodes CASSPLAGRYNEQFF. The chain carries TRBV5-1 and TRBJ2-1, with 8 positions matching TRBD2. CDR1 is SGHRS, CDR2 YFSETQ, per germline. This CDR3 spans 15 amino acids. Trimming took 4 bases from V and 4 from J; bases not matched to a gene: 7.

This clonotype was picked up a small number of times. The CDR3 spells CASRMTGKDAEAFF. Here the CDR3 DNA reads TGTGCCAGCAGAATGACAGGGAAGGACGCTGAAGCTTTCTTT. The chain uses TRBV12-3 or TRBV12-4 and TRBJ1-1; 7 positions match TRBD1. V shed 6 bases and J 6 bases; nucleotides not matched to a gene: 10. The CDR3 contains 14 residues.

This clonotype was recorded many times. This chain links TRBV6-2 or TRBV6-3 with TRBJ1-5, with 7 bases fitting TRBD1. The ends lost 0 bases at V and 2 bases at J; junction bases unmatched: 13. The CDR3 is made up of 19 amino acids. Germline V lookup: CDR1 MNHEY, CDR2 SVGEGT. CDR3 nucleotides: TGTGCCAGCAGTTACTCGTCCGGGACAGCTTATCATGGCAATCAGCCCCAGCATTTT. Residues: CASSYSSGTAYHGNQPQHF.

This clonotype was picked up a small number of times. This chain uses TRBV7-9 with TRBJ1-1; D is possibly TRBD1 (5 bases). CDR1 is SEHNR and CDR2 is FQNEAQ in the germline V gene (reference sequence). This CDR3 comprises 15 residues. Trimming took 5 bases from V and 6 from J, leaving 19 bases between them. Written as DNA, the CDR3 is TGTGCCAGCAGCCGAGCCGGGCCCGGGGACCCTGAAGCTTTCTTT. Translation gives CASSRAGPGDPEAFF.

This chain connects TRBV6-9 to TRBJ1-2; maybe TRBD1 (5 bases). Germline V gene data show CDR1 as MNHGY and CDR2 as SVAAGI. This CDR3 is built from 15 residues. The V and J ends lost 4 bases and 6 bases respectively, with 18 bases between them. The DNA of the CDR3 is TGTGCCAGCAGTTTAACGGGTGGGGCGAACCATGGCTACACCTTC. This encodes CASSLTGGANHGYTF.

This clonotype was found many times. The CDR3: CASSRGTSETYEQYF. The CDR3 nucleotides read TGTGCCAGCAGCCGCGGGACTAGCGAGACCTACGAGCAGTACTTC. V gene TRBV5-4 combines with J gene TRBJ2-7; TRBD2 matches at 10 bases. Germline CDR1 and CDR2: SGHNT and YYREEE (reference sequence). There are 15 residues in the CDR3. Losses at the gene ends were 4 bases for V and 2 bases for J; bases not matched to a gene: 6.

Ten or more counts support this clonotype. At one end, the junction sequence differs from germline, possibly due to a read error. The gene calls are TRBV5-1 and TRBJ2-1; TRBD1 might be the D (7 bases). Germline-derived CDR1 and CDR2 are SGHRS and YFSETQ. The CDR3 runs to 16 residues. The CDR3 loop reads CASSLAAGGSYNEQFF. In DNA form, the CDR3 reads TGTGCCAGCAGTTTAGCGGCAGGGGGCTCCTACAATGAGCAGTTCTTC.

CDR3 nucleotide sequence: TGCAGTGCTACTCCTAGCGGGGGGGCCAGGGCGCAGTATTTT. It yields the protein CSATPSGGARAQYF. The genes are TRBV20-1 and TRBJ2-3, with 12 bases that match TRBD2. Trimming at V came to 4 bases and at J to 10 bases, leaving 9 bases not matched to a gene. This CDR3 is 14 amino acids long. Germline CDR1 DFQATT, CDR2 SNEGSKA (reference sequence).

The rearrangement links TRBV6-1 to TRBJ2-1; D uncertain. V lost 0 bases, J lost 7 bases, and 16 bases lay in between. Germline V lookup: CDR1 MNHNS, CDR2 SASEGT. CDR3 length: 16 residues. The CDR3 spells CASSEASVGALNEQFF. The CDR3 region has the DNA TGTGCCAGCAGTGAAGCTAGTGTCGGCGCCCTAAATGAGCAGTTCTTC.

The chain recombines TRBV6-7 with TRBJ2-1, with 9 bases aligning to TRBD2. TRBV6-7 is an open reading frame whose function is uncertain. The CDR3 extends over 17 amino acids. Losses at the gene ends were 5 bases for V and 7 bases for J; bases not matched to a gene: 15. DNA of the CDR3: TGTGCCAGCAGTCAGCAGATTTGCGGGGGGGCCTTAAATGAGCAGTTCTTC. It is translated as CASSQQICGGALNEQFF.

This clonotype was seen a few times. DNA of the CDR3: TGCAGCGTTGAAACGGGGACTAGCGGGGGGGGTGAGCAGTTCTTC. Amino acid sequence: CSVETGTSGGGEQFF. The V and J genes are TRBV29-1 and TRBJ2-1; 16 positions agree with TRBD2. This CDR3 comprises 15 residues. Trimming took 2 bases from V and 9 from J; bases not matched to a gene: 4. Germline V gene sequence: CDR1 SQVTM, CDR2 ANQGSEA.

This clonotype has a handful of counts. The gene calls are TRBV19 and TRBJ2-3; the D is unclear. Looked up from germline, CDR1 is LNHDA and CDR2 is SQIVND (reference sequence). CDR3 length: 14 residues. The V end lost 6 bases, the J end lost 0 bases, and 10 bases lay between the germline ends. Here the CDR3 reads CASRRMTSTDTQYF. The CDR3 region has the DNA TGTGCCAGTAGGAGGATGACTAGCACAGATACGCAGTATTTT.